The TCR beta chain under discussion was sequenced for a study of STAT5B mutations in CD4+ large granular lymphocyte leukemia. Notes on this clone: Its antigen is unidentified.

The CDR3 runs to 15 residues. CDR1 is SGHAT and CDR2 is FQNNGV in the germline V gene. V was clipped by 3 bases and J by 3 bases; unmatched bases: 0. Findings and caveats of the study: CD4-sorted patient repertoires seemed more clonal than healthy CD4+ repertoires. Top patient clones used TRBV06 genes more often: 8/27 versus 2/35 in controls.

The assay was immunoSEQ multiplex PCR, and TCRdb's table has in-frame clones only and misses some. This sample yields about 40,000 clones, of which 80% to 90% are seen a single time; around 3.5% belongs to the top ten. Material: CD4+ T cells from blood buffy coats. This chain links TRBV11-2 with TRBJ2-2; 11 positions agree with TRBD2. This clonotype originated in a human donor in good health. The CDR3 here is CASSLTSGDTGELFF. The CDR3 region has the DNA TGTGCCAGCAGCTTGACTAGCGGGGACACCGGGGAGCTGTTTTTT.